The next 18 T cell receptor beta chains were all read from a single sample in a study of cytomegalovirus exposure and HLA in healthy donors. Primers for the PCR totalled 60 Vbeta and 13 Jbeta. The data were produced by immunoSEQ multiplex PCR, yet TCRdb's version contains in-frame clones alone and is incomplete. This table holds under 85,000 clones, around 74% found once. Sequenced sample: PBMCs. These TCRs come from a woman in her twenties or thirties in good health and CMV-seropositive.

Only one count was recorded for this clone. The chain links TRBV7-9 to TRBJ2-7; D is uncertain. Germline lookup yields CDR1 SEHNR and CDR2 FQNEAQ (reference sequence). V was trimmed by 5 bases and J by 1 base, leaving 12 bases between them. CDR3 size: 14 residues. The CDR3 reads CASSPPRRSYEQYF. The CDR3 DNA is TGTGCCAGCAGCCCCCCCCGCAGATCCTACGAGCAGTACTTC.

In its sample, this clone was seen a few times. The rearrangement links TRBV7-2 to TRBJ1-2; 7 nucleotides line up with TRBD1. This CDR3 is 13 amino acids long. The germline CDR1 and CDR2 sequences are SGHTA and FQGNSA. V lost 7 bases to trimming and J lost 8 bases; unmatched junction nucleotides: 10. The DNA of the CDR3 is TGTGCCAGCATCCGACAGGGTAATGAGGGCTACACCTTC. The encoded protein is CASIRQGNEGYTF.

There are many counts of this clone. The CDR3 nucleotides read TGTGCCAGCAGCTTGTCAGCGATGGCCTACAATGAGCAGTTCTTC. This translates into CASSLSAMAYNEQFF. The rearrangement links TRBV5-4 to TRBJ2-1; D unresolved. This CDR3 contains 15 residues. Germline lookup yields CDR1 SGHNT and CDR2 YYREEE (reference sequence). Trimming took off 1 base at V and 2 bases at J, with 10 bases between the two ends.

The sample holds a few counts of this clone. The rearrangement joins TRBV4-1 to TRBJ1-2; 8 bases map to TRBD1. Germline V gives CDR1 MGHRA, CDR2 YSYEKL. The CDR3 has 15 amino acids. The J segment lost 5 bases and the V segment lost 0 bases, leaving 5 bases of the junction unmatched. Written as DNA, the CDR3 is TGCGCCAGCAGCCAAGACCCGGGACAGGCATATGGCTACACCTTC. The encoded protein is CASSQDPGQAYGYTF.

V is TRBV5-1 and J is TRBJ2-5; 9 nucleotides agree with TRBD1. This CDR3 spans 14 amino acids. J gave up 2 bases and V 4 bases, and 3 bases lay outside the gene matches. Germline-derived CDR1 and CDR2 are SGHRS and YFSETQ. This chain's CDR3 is CASSQTGGQETQYF. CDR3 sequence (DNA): TGCGCCAGCAGCCAGACAGGGGGACAAGAGACCCAGTACTTC. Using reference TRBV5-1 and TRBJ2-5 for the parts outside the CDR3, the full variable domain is KAGVTQTPRYLIKTRGQQVTLSCSPISGHRSVSWYQQTPGQGLQFLFEYFSETQRNKGNFPGRFSGRQFSNSRSEMNVSTLELGDSALYLCASSQTGGQETQYFGPGTRLLVL.

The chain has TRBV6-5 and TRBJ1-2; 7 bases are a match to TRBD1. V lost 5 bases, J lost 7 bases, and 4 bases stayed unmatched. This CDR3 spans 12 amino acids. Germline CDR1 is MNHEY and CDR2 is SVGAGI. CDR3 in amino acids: CASSTDRVGYTF. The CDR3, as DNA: TGTGCCAGCAGTACCGACAGGGTTGGCTACACCTTC.

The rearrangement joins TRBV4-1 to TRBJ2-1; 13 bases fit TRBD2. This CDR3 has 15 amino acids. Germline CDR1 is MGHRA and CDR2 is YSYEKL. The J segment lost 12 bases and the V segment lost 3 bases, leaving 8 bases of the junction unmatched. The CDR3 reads CASSQSSLAGGLQFF. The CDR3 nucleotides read TGCGCCAGCAGCCAGAGTTCACTAGCGGGAGGGCTGCAGTTCTTC.

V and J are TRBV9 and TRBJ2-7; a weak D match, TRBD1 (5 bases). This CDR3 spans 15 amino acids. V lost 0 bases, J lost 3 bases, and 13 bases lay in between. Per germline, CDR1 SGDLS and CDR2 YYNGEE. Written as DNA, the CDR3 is TGTGCCAGCAGCGTAGGGCAGGGAATTAGCTACGAGCAGTACTTC. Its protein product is CASSVGQGISYEQYF.

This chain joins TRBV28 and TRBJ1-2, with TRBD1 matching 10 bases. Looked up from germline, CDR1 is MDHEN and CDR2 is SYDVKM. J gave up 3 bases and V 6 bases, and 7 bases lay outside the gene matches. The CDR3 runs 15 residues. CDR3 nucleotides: TGTGCCAGCAGACCCAGAGGACAGGGGGACTATGGCTACACCTTC. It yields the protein CASRPRGQGDYGYTF.

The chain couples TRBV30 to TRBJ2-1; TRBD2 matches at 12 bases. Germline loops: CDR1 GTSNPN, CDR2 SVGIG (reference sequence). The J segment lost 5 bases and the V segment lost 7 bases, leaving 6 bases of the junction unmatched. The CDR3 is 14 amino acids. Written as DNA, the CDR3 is TGTGCCTTCCGACTAGCGGGAGCCCACAATGAGCAGTTCTTC. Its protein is CAFRLAGAHNEQFF. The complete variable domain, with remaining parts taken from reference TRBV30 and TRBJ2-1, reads SQTIHQWPATLVQPVGSPLSLECTVEGTSNPNLYWYRQAAGRGLQLLFYSVGIGQISSEVPQNLSASRPQDRQFILSSKKLLLSDSGFYLCAFRLAGAHNEQFFGPGTRLTVL.

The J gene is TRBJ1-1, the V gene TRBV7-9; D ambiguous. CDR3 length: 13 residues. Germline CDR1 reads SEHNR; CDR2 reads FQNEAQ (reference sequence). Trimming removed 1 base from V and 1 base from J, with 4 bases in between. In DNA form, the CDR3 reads TGTGCCAGCAGCTTAGACTCGAACACTGAAGCTTTCTTT. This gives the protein CASSLDSNTEAFF.

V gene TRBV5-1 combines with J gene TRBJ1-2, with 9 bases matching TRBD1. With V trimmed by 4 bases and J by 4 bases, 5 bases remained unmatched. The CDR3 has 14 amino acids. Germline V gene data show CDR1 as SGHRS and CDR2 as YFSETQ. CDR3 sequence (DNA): TGCGCCAGCAGCGTAACAGGGGGCGTCTATGGCTACACCTTC. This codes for CASSVTGGVYGYTF.

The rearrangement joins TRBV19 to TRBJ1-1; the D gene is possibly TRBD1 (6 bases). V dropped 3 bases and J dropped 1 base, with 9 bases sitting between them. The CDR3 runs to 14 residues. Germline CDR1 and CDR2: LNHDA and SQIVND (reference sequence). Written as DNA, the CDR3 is TGTGCCAGTAGTATTGGGGGCCCGAACACTGAAGCTTTCTTT. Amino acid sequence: CASSIGGPNTEAFF.

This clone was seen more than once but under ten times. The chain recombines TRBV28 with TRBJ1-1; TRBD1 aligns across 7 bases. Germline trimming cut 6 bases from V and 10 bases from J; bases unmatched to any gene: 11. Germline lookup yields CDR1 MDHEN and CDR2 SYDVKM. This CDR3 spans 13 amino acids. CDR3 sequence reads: CASSLRQGGVAFF. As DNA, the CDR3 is TGTGCCAGCAGCCTCAGACAGGGCGGGGTAGCTTTCTTT.

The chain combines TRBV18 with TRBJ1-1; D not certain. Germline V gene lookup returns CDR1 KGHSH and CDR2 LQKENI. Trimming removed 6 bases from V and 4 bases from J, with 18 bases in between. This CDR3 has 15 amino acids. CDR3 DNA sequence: TGTGCCAGCTCTCCCTATCGAGGGTTGGGCACTGAAGCTTTCTTT. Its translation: CASSPYRGLGTEAFF.

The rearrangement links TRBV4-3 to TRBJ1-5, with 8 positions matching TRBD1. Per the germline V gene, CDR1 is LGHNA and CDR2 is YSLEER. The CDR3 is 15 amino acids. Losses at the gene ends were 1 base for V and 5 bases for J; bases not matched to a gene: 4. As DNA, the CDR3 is TGCGCCAGCAGCCAAGCCTCAGGGGGCCATCAGCCCCAGCATTTT. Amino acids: CASSQASGGHQPQHF.

DNA for the CDR3: TGTGCCTGGAGCCCCCCCGGGACTAGCGGGTTTGAGCAGTTCTTC. Its translation is CAWSPPGTSGFEQFF. J is TRBJ2-1 and V is TRBV30; TRBD2 matches at 12 bases. The CDR3 covers 15 residues. Looked up from germline, CDR1 is GTSNPN and CDR2 is SVGIG (reference sequence). The J segment lost 9 bases and the V segment lost 3 bases, leaving 9 bases of the junction unmatched.

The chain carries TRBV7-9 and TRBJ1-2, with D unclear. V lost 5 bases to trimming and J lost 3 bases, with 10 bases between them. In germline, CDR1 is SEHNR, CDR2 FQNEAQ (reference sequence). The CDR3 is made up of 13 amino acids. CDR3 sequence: CASSPGPDYGYTF. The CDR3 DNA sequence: TGTGCCAGCAGCCCTGGGCCTGACTATGGCTACACCTTC.